This is a list of T cell receptor beta chains from one sample in a study of blood T cell repertoires in COVID-19. The method was immunoSEQ multiplex PCR; TCRdb's version includes in-frame clones alone and lacks a portion of them. The sample consists of 250,000 to 300,000 clones, approximately 82% of them appearing once. Input material: peripheral blood. All receptors derive from a man aged 55 to 70 who had recovered from COVID-19. Both conserved end residues are part of each CDR3. D genes are given only for firm matches. Clone size appears in some rows only: once, few, many, or a class for an expanded clone.

clone_size	d_call	v_call	j_call	cdr3_length	cdr3_aa	cdr3_nt
once	NA	TRBV6-6	TRBJ1-6	17	CASSRPPGQAYNSPLHF	TGTGCCAGCAGTCGGCCCCCAGGTCAAGCCTACAATTCACCCCTCCACTTT
NA	TRBD1	TRBV27	TRBJ1-1	13	CASSGQGAAEAFF	TGTGCCAGCAGCGGACAGGGGGCAGCGGAAGCTTTCTTT
NA	NA	TRBV5-1	TRBJ2-5	13	CASSLANQETQYF	TGCGCCAGCAGCTTGGCTAACCAAGAGACCCAGTACTTC
NA	TRBD2	TRBV4-2	TRBJ2-2	16	CASSDTTGTTSGELFF	TGTGCCAGCAGCGATACCACCGGGACTACCTCCGGGGAGCTGTTTTTT
few	TRBD1	TRBV29-1	TRBJ1-5	13	CSVRTGGGQPQHF	TGCAGCGTAAGGACAGGGGGCGGTCAGCCCCAGCATTTT
once	NA	TRBV6-5	TRBJ2-2	15	CASRLGYRAGGELFF	TGTGCCAGCAGATTAGGGTACAGGGCGGGCGGGGAGCTGTTTTTT
NA	TRBD2	TRBV14	TRBJ2-3	18	CASSRNHPGLAGADTQYF	TGTGCCAGCAGCCGAAACCACCCGGGACTAGCGGGAGCAGATACGCAGTATTTT
NA	NA	TRBV30	TRBJ2-2	13	CAWNQGSTGELFF	TGTGCCTGGAATCAGGGAAGCACCGGGGAGCTGTTTTTT
NA	NA	TRBV11-3	TRBJ2-2	15	CASRRTGKVDGELFF	TGTGCCAGCAGACGTACAGGGAAGGTTGACGGGGAGCTGTTTTTT
NA	NA	TRBV29-1	TRBJ2-7	15	CSVGPIGGGRYEQYF	TGCAGCGTTGGCCCAATCGGTGGGGGCCGCTACGAGCAGTACTTC
NA	TRBD1	TRBV6-5	TRBJ1-5	13	CASSSLRGQPQHF	TGTGCCAGCAGTTCCCTCAGGGGGCAGCCCCAGCATTTT
few	NA	TRBV12-3/TRBV12-4	TRBJ2-7	12	CASSRAVYEQYF	TGTGCCAGCAGCCGCGCCGTCTACGAGCAGTACTTC
NA	NA	TRBV7-9	TRBJ2-1	15	CASRKPLGGTNEQFF	TGTGCCAGCAGGAAGCCTCTGGGCGGGACGAATGAGCAGTTCTTC
NA	TRBD1	TRBV28	TRBJ1-5	14	CASSLTGVSQPQHF	TGTGCCAGCAGTTTGACAGGGGTAAGTCAGCCCCAGCATTTT
NA	NA	TRBV15	TRBJ1-5	15	CATSRARGSNQPQHF	TGTGCCACCAGCAGAGCCCGAGGTAGCAATCAGCCCCAGCATTTT
NA	TRBD2	TRBV19	TRBJ2-1	14	CASSPGLAGGRGFF	TGTGCCAGTAGTCCGGGACTAGCGGGAGGGAGGGGGTTCTTC
NA	NA	TRBV5-1	TRBJ1-1	15	CASSQTRTVNTEAFF	TGCGCCAGCAGCCAAACAAGGACAGTGAACACTGAAGCTTTCTTT
NA	NA	TRBV7-8	TRBJ1-1	14	CASSLSQGWSEAFF	TGTGCCAGCAGCTTAAGTCAGGGGTGGAGTGAAGCTTTCTTT
NA	TRBD1	TRBV4-1	TRBJ2-1	15	CASSHRTGVYNEQFF	TGCGCCAGCAGCCACCGGACAGGGGTTTACAATGAGCAGTTCTTC
NA	TRBD2	TRBV5-1	TRBJ2-3	16	CASSRRLAGVTDTQYF	TGCGCCAGCAGCCGGAGACTAGCGGGAGTAACTGATACGCAGTATTTT
NA	NA	TRBV2	TRBJ1-5	15	CASSGRGGAGQPQHF	TGTGCCAGCAGTGGGAGGGGGGGGGCGGGTCAGCCCCAGCATTTT
NA	NA	TRBV3-1/TRBV3-2	TRBJ2-7	13	CASSRGTGTEQYF	TGTGCCAGCAGCCGCGGAACAGGGACCGAGCAGTACTTC
NA	NA	TRBV9	TRBJ1-1	15	CASSAGSHGGTEAFF	TGTGCCAGCAGCGCTGGGTCTCACGGGGGCACTGAAGCTTTCTTT
NA	NA	TRBV19	TRBJ1-5	15	CASSTTGRSNQPQHF	TGTGCCAGTAGTACGACGGGTAGAAGCAATCAGCCCCAGCATTTT
NA	NA	TRBV9	TRBJ1-2	14	CASSVVSSNYGYTF	TGTGCCAGCAGCGTAGTTAGCTCTAACTATGGCTACACCTTC
NA	NA	TRBV2	TRBJ2-7	15	CASSEARGGTGEQYF	TGTGCCAGCAGTGAAGCACGCGGGGGCACGGGCGAGCAGTACTTC
NA	NA	TRBV7-9	TRBJ2-2	13	CASRPPMSGELFF	TGTGCCAGCAGGCCCCCGATGAGCGGGGAGCTGTTTTTT
NA	NA	TRBV5-4	TRBJ1-2	14	CASSSRAGVEGYTF	TGTGCCAGCAGCTCGAGGGCAGGGGTGGAAGGCTACACCTTC
NA	NA	TRBV19	TRBJ1-1	15	CASSIEAGKKAEAFF	TGTGCCAGTAGTATAGAGGCAGGGAAGAAGGCTGAAGCTTTCTTT
NA	TRBD1	TRBV5-4	TRBJ1-2	15	CASSFGTGTNYGYTF	TGTGCCAGCAGCTTCGGGACAGGGACTAACTATGGCTACACCTTC
NA	NA	TRBV12-3/TRBV12-4	TRBJ2-3	13	CASSLQTGNTQYF	TGTGCCAGCAGTCTTCAGACAGGCAATACGCAGTATTTT
NA	NA	TRBV9	TRBJ1-2	15	CASSEPRGGDYGYTF	TGTGCCAGCAGCGAACCCCGAGGGGGGGACTATGGCTACACCTTC
NA	NA	TRBV29-1	TRBJ1-1	13	CSVETGMNTEAFF	TGCAGCGTTGAAACCGGGATGAACACTGAAGCTTTCTTT
NA	TRBD1	TRBV2	TRBJ2-4	15	CASSPDRVGKNIQYF	TGTGCCAGCAGCCCCGACAGGGTGGGCAAAAACATTCAGTACTTC
once	NA	TRBV30	TRBJ2-1	13	CAWTRWGGHEQFF	TGTGCCTGGACCAGGTGGGGGGGGCATGAGCAGTTCTTC
NA	NA	TRBV2	TRBJ1-6	13	CASSESGRGPLHF	TGTGCCAGCAGTGAATCGGGGAGGGGACCCCTCCACTTT
NA	TRBD1	TRBV30	TRBJ2-7	16	CAWSVSSSHRGLEQYF	TGTGCCTGGAGTGTATCCTCCTCCCACAGGGGTCTCGAGCAGTACTTC
NA	TRBD1	TRBV5-6	TRBJ1-2	16	CASSLGGMDRNYGYTF	TGTGCCAGCAGCCTGGGGGGGATGGACAGGAACTATGGCTACACCTTC
NA	TRBD1	TRBV14	TRBJ2-2	17	CASSLRTGTGGTGELFF	TGTGCCAGCAGCCTCAGAACCGGGACAGGGGGCACCGGGGAGCTGTTTTTT
NA	TRBD2	TRBV6-4	TRBJ2-7	15	CASRGGTSETYEQYF	TGTGCCAGCAGGGGCGGGACTAGCGAGACCTACGAGCAGTACTTC
NA	TRBD2	TRBV4-2	TRBJ2-1	17	CASSQDLTSGSFSEQFF	TGTGCCAGCAGCCAAGACTTGACTAGCGGGAGCTTTAGCGAGCAGTTCTTC
NA	TRBD2	TRBV27	TRBJ2-2	17	CASRGSRAGVGTGELFF	TGTGCCAGCAGAGGTTCTCGCGCGGGAGTGGGGACCGGGGAGCTGTTTTTT
NA	TRBD2	TRBV5-1	TRBJ2-3	15	CASSWAGGDSDTQYF	TGCGCCAGCAGCTGGGCGGGAGGCGACTCAGATACGCAGTATTTT
NA	NA	TRBV6-5	TRBJ2-1	12	CASGGAGTQQFF	TGTGCCAGCGGAGGTGCCGGGACTCAGCAGTTCTTC
once	NA	TRBV5-6	TRBJ2-7	15	CASSSKPRGSYEQYF	TGTGCCAGCAGCTCCAAGCCAAGGGGCTCCTACGAGCAGTACTTC
NA	TRBD2	TRBV19	TRBJ2-1	20	CASSEHRRGLAKSSYNEQFF	TGTGCCAGTAGTGAACATAGGAGGGGACTAGCGAAGAGCTCCTACAATGAGCAGTTCTTC
NA	NA	TRBV7-9	TRBJ2-3	16	CASSFSESRSTDTQYF	TGTGCCAGCAGCTTCAGCGAATCCCGTAGCACAGATACGCAGTATTTT
few	TRBD1	TRBV2	TRBJ2-1	14	CASSDRGSGNEQFF	TGTGCCAGCAGTGACAGGGGGAGTGGGAATGAGCAGTTCTTC
NA	TRBD2	TRBV3-1/TRBV3-2	TRBJ2-7	16	CASSQDRLAGVYEQYF	TGTGCCAGCAGCCAAGATCGACTAGCGGGAGTATACGAGCAGTACTTC
NA	NA	TRBV7-9	TRBJ2-5	13	CASSFHSQETQYF	TGTGCCAGCAGCTTCCATTCCCAAGAGACCCAGTACTTC
many	NA	TRBV15	TRBJ2-7	15	CATSETAGQTYEQYF	TGTGCCACCAGCGAAACCGCGGGCCAGACCTACGAGCAGTACTTC
many	NA	TRBV6-2/TRBV6-3	TRBJ2-7	12	CASSYSMSRLYF	TGTGCCAGCAGTTACTCCATGAGCCGTCTCTACTTC
few	NA	TRBV5-1	TRBJ2-1	14	CASSLVPGPNEQFF	TGCGCCAGCAGCTTGGTTCCGGGTCCCAATGAGCAGTTCTTC
NA	TRBD2	TRBV18	TRBJ2-3	16	CASSPGSGIITDTQYF	TGTGCCAGCTCACCGGGGAGCGGGATTATCACAGATACGCAGTATTTT